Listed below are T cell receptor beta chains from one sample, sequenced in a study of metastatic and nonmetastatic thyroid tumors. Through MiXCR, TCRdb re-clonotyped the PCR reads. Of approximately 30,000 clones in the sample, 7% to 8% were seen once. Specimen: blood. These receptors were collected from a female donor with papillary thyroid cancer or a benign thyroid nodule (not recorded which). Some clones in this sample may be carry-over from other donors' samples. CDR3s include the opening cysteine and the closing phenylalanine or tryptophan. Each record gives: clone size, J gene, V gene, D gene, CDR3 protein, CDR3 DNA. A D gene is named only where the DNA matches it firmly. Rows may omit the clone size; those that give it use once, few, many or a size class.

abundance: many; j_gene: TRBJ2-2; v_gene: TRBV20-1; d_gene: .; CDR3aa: CSARVQGNTGELFF; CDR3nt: TGCAGTGCTAGAGTTCAGGGTAACACCGGGGAGCTGTTTTTT
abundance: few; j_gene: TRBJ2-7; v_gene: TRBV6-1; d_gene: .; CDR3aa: CASSEASVQCFYEQYF; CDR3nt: TGTGCCAGCAGTGAAGCCTCGGTACAGTGTTTCTACGAGCAGTACTTC
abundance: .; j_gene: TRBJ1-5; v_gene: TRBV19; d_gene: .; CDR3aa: CASSIHGENNQPQHF; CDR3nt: TGTGCCAGTAGTATACATGGGGAAAATAATCAGCCCCAGCATTTT
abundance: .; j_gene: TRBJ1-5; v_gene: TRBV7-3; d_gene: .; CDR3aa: CASSPGHGHPQHF; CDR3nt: TGTGCCAGCAGCCCTGGGCATGGGCATCCCCAGCATTTT
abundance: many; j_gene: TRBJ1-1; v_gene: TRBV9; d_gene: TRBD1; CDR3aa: CASSAGPDRDAEAFF; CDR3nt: TGTGCCAGCAGCGCTGGTCCAGACAGGGATGCTGAAGCTTTCTTT
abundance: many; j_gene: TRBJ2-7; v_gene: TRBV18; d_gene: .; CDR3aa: CASSPARPLGHEQYF; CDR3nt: TGTGCCAGCTCACCAGCTCGACCCCTTGGTCACGAGCAGTACTTC
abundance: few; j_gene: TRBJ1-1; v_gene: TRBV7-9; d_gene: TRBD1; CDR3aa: CASSLTGVYTEAFF; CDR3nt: TGTGCCAGCAGCCTTACAGGGGTTTACACTGAAGCTTTCTTT
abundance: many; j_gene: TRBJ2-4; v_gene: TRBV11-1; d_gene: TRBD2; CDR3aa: CASSLWASGSNRFKNIQYF; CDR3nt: TGTGCCAGCAGCTTATGGGCTAGCGGGAGTAATCGGTTCAAAAACATTCAGTACTTC
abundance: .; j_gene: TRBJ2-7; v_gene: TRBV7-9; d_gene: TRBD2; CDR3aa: CASSFKPGGSYEQYF; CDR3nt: TGTGCCAGCAGCTTTAAGCCGGGGGGCTCCTACGAGCAGTACTTC
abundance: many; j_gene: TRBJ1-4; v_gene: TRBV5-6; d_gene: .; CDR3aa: CASSFGGVEKLFF; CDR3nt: TGTGCCAGCAGCTTTGGGGGGGTCGAAAAACTGTTTTTT
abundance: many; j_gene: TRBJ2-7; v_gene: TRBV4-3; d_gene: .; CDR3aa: CASSQDIPYEQYF; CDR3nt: TGCGCCAGCAGCCAAGATATACCCTACGAGCAGTACTTC
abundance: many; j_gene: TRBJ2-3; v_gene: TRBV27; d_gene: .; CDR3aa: CASSKERVFTDTQYF; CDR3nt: TGTGCCAGCAGTAAGGAGCGGGTTTTCACAGATACGCAGTATTTT
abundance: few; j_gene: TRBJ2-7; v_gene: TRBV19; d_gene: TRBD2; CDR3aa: CASSTKTSINEQYF; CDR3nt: TGTGCCAGTAGTACGAAGACTAGCATCAACGAGCAGTACTTC
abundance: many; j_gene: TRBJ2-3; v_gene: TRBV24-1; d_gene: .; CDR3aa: CATSFPAADTQYF; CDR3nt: TGTGCCACCAGTTTCCCAGCGGCAGATACGCAGTATTTT
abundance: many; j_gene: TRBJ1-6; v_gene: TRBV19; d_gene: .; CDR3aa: CASTDSNSPLHF; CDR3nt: TGTGCCAGTACGGACAGTAATTCACCCCTCCACTTT
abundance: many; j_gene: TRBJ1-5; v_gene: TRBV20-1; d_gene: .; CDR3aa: CSASSGKEGNQPQHF; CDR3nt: TGCAGTGCTAGCTCCGGGAAAGAAGGGAATCAGCCCCAGCATTTT
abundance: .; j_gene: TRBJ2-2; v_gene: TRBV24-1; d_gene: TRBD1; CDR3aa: CATSRQGANTGELFF; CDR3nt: TGTGCCACCAGCAGACAGGGGGCAAACACCGGGGAGCTGTTTTTT